Sequencing of this T cell receptor beta chain was carried out in a study of CXCR3-negative and CXCR3-positive naive CD8 T cells. Libraries were UMI-labeled 5' RACE TRB cDNA. TCRdb reanalyzed the 5' RACE reads, giving one entry per CDR3 protein sequence and no DNA. This sample's clone table lists tens of thousands of distinct CDR3 sequences. Germline V gene sequence: CDR1 LGHNA, CDR2 YSLEER. The CDR3 sequence is 13 residues long. The V gene is TRBV4-3, the J gene TRBJ1-1. The sequencing sample was made of naive CXCR3- CD8+ T cells from blood. Described subset: CD45RO-CCR7+CD27+CD95- naive CD8+ T cells lacking CXCR3 (TNR3-). This receptor was taken from a human donor in good health. Some clones in this sample may be carry-over from other donors' samples. This CDR3 reads CASSPTGNTEAFF.